This entry features one T cell receptor beta chain sequence. Its target is not known. Methods used by the authors: There were no quality scores in the junction-only immunoSEQ sequences, so filtering differed. Profiled with immunoSEQ multiplex PCR; TCRdb holds only in-frame clones, not every one. Clonal size and the V and J genes are those of that table, whereas D and trimming came from the DNA. Of some 2 million clones in the sample, roughly 94% were seen once. CD45RO-negative, CCR7-selected cells formed the naive CD8 fraction, which excluded terminally differentiated effector memory CD45RA+ cells. The sample originates from a study of shared clonotypes between healthy human individuals. Overall study findings and caveats: Researchers sampled only blood; tissue repertoires likely differ. Relative to memory subsets, naive subsets generally showed larger estimated richness.

The TCR originated in a man aged 18 to 29 in good health. Sequenced input: naive CD8+ T cells sorted from blood.

CDR3 in amino acids: CASSQDQRREGRDNEQFF. CDR3 nucleotides: TGCGCCAGCAGCCAAGATCAAAGACGGGAGGGCCGGGACAATGAGCAGTTCTTC. The chain links TRBV4-3 to TRBJ2-1; the match to TRBD2 covers 8 bases. CDR1 is LGHNA and CDR2 is YSLEER in the germline V gene. Germline trimming cut 0 bases from V and 5 bases from J; bases unmatched to any gene: 12. The CDR3 loop spans 18 amino acids.